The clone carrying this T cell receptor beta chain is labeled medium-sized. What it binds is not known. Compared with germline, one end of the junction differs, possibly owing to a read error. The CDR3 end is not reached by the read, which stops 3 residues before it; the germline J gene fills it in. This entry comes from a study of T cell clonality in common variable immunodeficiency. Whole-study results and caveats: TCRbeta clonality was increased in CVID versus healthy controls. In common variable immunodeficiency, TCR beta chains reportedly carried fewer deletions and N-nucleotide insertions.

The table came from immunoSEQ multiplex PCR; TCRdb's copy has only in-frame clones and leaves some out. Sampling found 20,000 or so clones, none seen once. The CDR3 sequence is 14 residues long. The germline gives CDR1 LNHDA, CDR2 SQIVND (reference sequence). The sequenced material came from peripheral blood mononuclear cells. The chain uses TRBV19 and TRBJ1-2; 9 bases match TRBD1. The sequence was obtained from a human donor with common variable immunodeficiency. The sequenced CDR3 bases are TGTGCCAGTACCGAACAGGGGGCTAAGTATGGC. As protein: CASTEQGAKYG. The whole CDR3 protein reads CASTEQGAKYGYTF. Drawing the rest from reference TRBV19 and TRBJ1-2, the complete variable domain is DGGITQSPKYLFRKEGQNVTLSCEQNLNHDAMYWYRQDPGQGLRLIYYSQIVNDFQKGDIAEGYSVSREKKESFPLTVTSAQKNPTAFYLCASTEQGAKYGYTFGSGTRLTVV.